The 24 T cell receptor beta chains given below trace back to one sample, sequenced in a study of shared clonotypes between healthy human individuals. Here immunoSEQ multiplex PCR was the method, and the copy in TCRdb shows in-frame clones only, minus some. The sample consists of around 750,000 clones, roughly 70% of them appearing once. The sequencing input was memory CD4+ T cells sorted from blood. The subset here: CD45RA-negative fraction. These TCRs come from a woman in her twenties or thirties in good health.

A note on this clone: This sample includes further DNA sequences coding for the same CDR3. The chain couples TRBV4-1 to TRBJ2-2; a possible D gene is TRBD2 (6 bases). Trimming pared 1 base from V and 5 bases from J, leaving 8 bases between. The CDR3 extends over 14 amino acids. Per the germline V gene, CDR1 is MGHRA and CDR2 is YSYEKL. The DNA of the CDR3 is TGCGCCAGCAGCCAAGTCGGGGGTACCGGGGAGCTGTTTTTT. It translates to CASSQVGGTGELFF.

This chain joins TRBV4-1 and TRBJ1-1, with TRBD1 identical over 9 bases. Trimming at V came to 3 bases and at J to 2 bases, leaving 13 bases not matched to a gene. The CDR3 consists of 18 residues. Germline V lookup: CDR1 MGHRA, CDR2 YSYEKL. The CDR3: CASSHSLLGQGDNTEAFF. The CDR3 DNA sequence: TGCGCCAGCAGCCACTCTCTTCTGGGACAGGGCGATAACACTGAAGCTTTCTTT.

The V gene is TRBV6-5, the J gene TRBJ2-3; maybe TRBD2 (6 bases). CDR3 length: 16 residues. Germline CDR1 is MNHEY and CDR2 is SVGAGI. The V end was cut by 0 bases, the J end by 3 bases, with 13 bases between. The chain's CDR3 is CASSYSGRELTDTQYF. Here the CDR3 DNA reads TGTGCCAGCAGTTACTCGGGTCGGGAGCTGACAGATACGCAGTATTTT.

This chain links TRBV28 with TRBJ2-4, with D possibly matching TRBD2 (5 bases). Trimming left V 10 bases short and J 7 bases short, with 17 bases between. The CDR3 extends over 13 amino acids. CDR1 and CDR2 (germline): MDHEN, SYDVKM. CDR3 residues: CATERLGVNIQYF. The DNA for the CDR3 is TGTGCCACCGAACGTCTCGGGGTCAACATTCAGTACTTC.

The J gene is TRBJ2-7, the V gene TRBV7-2; TRBD2 aligns across 8 bases. This CDR3 has 14 residues. Trimming cost V 5 bases and J 3 bases; bases outside gene matches: 6. The V gene's germline CDR1 is SGHTA and CDR2 FQGNSA. The CDR3 is CASSASGSRYEQYF. CDR3 sequence (DNA): TGTGCCAGCAGCGCCAGCGGGAGCCGCTACGAGCAGTACTTC.

Comments on this clone: The identical CDR3 is also encoded by other nucleotide sequences in the sample. The DNA for the CDR3 is TGCGCCAGCAGTGCAACAGGAGGATACGAGCAGTACTTC. Translating it yields CASSATGGYEQYF. The chain couples TRBV10-1 to TRBJ2-7; the D gene could be TRBD1 or TRBD2 (5 bases each). Germline CDR1 and CDR2: WNHNN and SYGVQD (reference sequence). V lost 4 bases, J lost 4 bases, and 11 bases lay in between. The CDR3 has 13 residues.

CDR3 in DNA: TGTGCCAGCAGCTTTAACGCCTTGATAGCCAAAAACATTCAGTACTTC. This translates into CASSFNALIAKNIQYF. The gene calls are TRBV7-2 and TRBJ2-4; no firm D call. CDR3 length equals 16 residues. Germline assignment: CDR1 SGHTA and CDR2 FQGNSA. V was cut by 3 bases and J by 0 bases, with 12 bases left in between.

The chain couples TRBV2 to TRBJ2-1; TRBD1 agrees at 8 bases. With V trimmed by 7 bases and J by 10 bases, 12 bases remained unmatched. Germline V lookup: CDR1 SNHLY, CDR2 FYNNEI. CDR3 length: 14 residues. DNA of the CDR3: TGTGCCAGCAAAGAACAGGGGGGATTAAGAGAGCAGTTCTTC. Amino acids: CASKEQGGLREQFF. Full variable domain (outside the CDR3, taken from reference TRBV2 and TRBJ2-1): EPEVTQTPSHQVTQMGQEVILRCVPISNHLYFYWYRQILGQKVEFLVSFYNNEISEKSEIFDDQFSVERPDGSNFTLKIRSTKLEDSAMYFCASKEQGGLREQFFGPGTRLTVL.

The chain uses TRBV28 and TRBJ1-4; D not resolved. The CDR3 extends over 15 amino acids. CDR1 MDHEN and CDR2 SYDVKM come from the germline V gene. Trimming pared 5 bases from V and 6 bases from J, leaving 16 bases between. CDR3 bases: TGTGCCAGCAGTGGATCAACCCCGAGGGATGAAAAACTGTTTTTT. Translating gives CASSGSTPRDEKLFF.

Concerning this clone: Relative to the germline gene, one junction end is altered; a read error may explain this. V is TRBV20-1 and J is TRBJ2-7; either TRBD1 or TRBD2 may supply D (5 bases each). The length of the CDR3 is 11 residues. Germline CDR1 reads DFQATT; CDR2 reads SNEGSKA (reference sequence). The CDR3 is CSSSSRDPRNF. CDR3 bases: TGCAGTTCTTCTTCCCGGGACCCCAGGAACTTC.

The rearrangement links TRBV2 to TRBJ1-5; tentative D call: TRBD1 (5 bases). The CDR3 is made up of 17 amino acids. V gave up 3 bases and J gave up 2 bases, with 17 bases separating them. From germline, CDR1 is SNHLY and CDR2 FYNNEI. The CDR3 is CASSDTNQGRGNQPQHF. CDR3 nucleotide sequence: TGTGCCAGCAGTGATACTAATCAGGGCAGGGGCAATCAGCCCCAGCATTTT.

The chain recombines TRBV5-6 with TRBJ1-6; no reliable D call. Trimming stripped 0 bases from V and 5 bases from J, with 15 bases between. This CDR3 is built from 17 residues. CDR1 SGHDT and CDR2 YYEEEE come from the germline V gene. CDR3 nucleotides: TGTGCCAGCAGCTTGGATATGGGCCGAATCAATAATTCACCCCTCCACTTT. Translated, it gives CASSLDMGRINNSPLHF.

This chain uses TRBV29-1 with TRBJ1-4; possibly TRBD1 for D (5 bases). CDR1 is SQVTM and CDR2 is ANQGSEA in the germline V gene. The CDR3 contains 14 residues. V lost 6 bases and J lost 4, with 15 bases in between. CDR3 DNA sequence: TGCAGCGTCCCCGCTGACAGCTATAATGAAAAACTGTTTTTT. Amino acids: CSVPADSYNEKLFF.

There are a few counts of this clone. The rearrangement joins TRBV6-1 to TRBJ1-2, with D uncertain. The germline V and J ends were trimmed by 1 base and 8 bases, with 14 bases remaining between them. CDR3 length: 14 amino acids. Looked up from germline, CDR1 is MNHNS and CDR2 is SASEGT. The CDR3 region is CASSEGLYEEGYTF. As DNA, the CDR3 is TGTGCCAGCAGTGAAGGATTGTATGAAGAAGGCTACACCTTC.

J is TRBJ1-4 and V is TRBV4-3; 7 bases are a match to TRBD1. This CDR3 comprises 16 residues. The J segment lost 0 bases and the V segment lost 7 bases, leaving 8 bases of the junction unmatched. The germline V gene encodes CDR1 LGHNA and CDR2 YSLEER. This CDR3 is CASTRDSFATNEKLFF. The CDR3 region has the DNA TGCGCCAGCACCCGGGACAGCTTTGCAACTAATGAAAAACTGTTTTTT.

The J gene is TRBJ2-7, the V gene TRBV29-1; TRBD1 matches 9 bases. Germline loops: CDR1 SQVTM, CDR2 ANQGSEA. The CDR3 spans 12 residues. Trimming took 7 bases from V and 2 from J; bases not matched to a gene: 3. The CDR3 nucleotides read TGCAGCGCCCGGACAGGGGCCTACGAGCAGTACTTC. Protein: CSARTGAYEQYF.

The chain couples TRBV29-1 to TRBJ1-2; 7 bases match TRBD1. Germline V gene lookup returns CDR1 SQVTM and CDR2 ANQGSEA. The ends lost 7 bases at V and 5 bases at J; junction bases unmatched: 4. The CDR3 covers 11 residues. The DNA for the CDR3 is TGCAGCGGTAGACAGGGATATGGCTACACCTTC. Translated, it gives CSGRQGYGYTF.

The CDR3 DNA follows: TGCGCCAGCAGCAAGGGGGCGGAGTTAGATACGCAGTATTTT. Translating gives CASSKGAELDTQYF. V usage is TRBV5-1 and J usage is TRBJ2-3; 7 nucleotides agree with TRBD1. CDR1 SGHRS and CDR2 YFSETQ come from the germline V gene. CDR3 length: 14 residues. J lost 5 bases, V lost 4 bases, and 7 bases had no gene match. The full variable domain, rest sourced from reference TRBV5-1 and TRBJ2-3, is KAGVTQTPRYLIKTRGQQVTLSCSPISGHRSVSWYQQTPGQGLQFLFEYFSETQRNKGNFPGRFSGRQFSNSRSEMNVSTLELGDSALYLCASSKGAELDTQYFGPGTRLTVL.

The CDR3 reads CASSTENRGREQFF. In nucleotides, the CDR3 is TGTGCCAGTAGTACCGAGAACAGGGGTCGGGAGCAGTTCTTC. The chain recombines TRBV19 with TRBJ2-1; TRBD1 matches at 7 bases. Germline V gene data show CDR1 as LNHDA and CDR2 as SQIVND (reference sequence). The length of the CDR3 is 14 residues. V was pared by 4 bases and J by 10 bases, with 10 bases of the junction left unmatched.

This chain joins TRBV4-2 and TRBJ2-1, with TRBD2 matching 8 bases. V lost 0 bases, J lost 4 bases, and 5 bases stayed unmatched. This CDR3 has 16 residues. CDR1 is LGHNA and CDR2 is YNFKEQ in the germline V gene. This CDR3 reads CASSQEKGLGYNEQFF. CDR3 DNA: TGTGCCAGCAGCCAAGAGAAGGGACTAGGTTACAATGAGCAGTTCTTC.

This chain connects TRBV6-5 to TRBJ1-1; 7 bases fit TRBD1. The CDR3 loop spans 15 amino acids. V lost 6 bases to trimming and J lost 0 bases; unmatched junction nucleotides: 7. Germline assignment: CDR1 MNHEY and CDR2 SVGAGI. The DNA for the CDR3 is TGTGCCAGCAGGGGAAGACAGGGTGTGAACACTGAAGCTTTCTTT. Translated, it gives CASRGRQGVNTEAFF.

The V gene is TRBV2, the J gene TRBJ2-7, with 9 positions matching TRBD1. Germline V gene data show CDR1 as SNHLY and CDR2 as FYNNEI. CDR3 length: 14 amino acids. V gave up 4 bases and J gave up 7 bases; unmatched junction bases: 8. The CDR3 region is CASSVITGGKEQYF. The CDR3 bases are TGTGCCAGCAGTGTGATAACAGGGGGCAAAGAGCAGTACTTC.

The chain employs TRBV6-1 and TRBJ1-2; 7 bases match TRBD1. Germline CDR1 reads MNHNS; CDR2 reads SASEGT. This CDR3 comprises 17 residues. J gave up 1 base and V 4 bases, and 12 bases lay outside the gene matches. The CDR3 spells CASSVQPGTASNYGYTF. The CDR3 DNA is TGTGCCAGCAGTGTCCAACCCGGGACAGCTAGTAACTATGGCTACACCTTC.

This sequence joins TRBV7-9 and TRBJ2-7, with a possible D match to TRBD2 (6 bases). Looked up from germline, CDR1 is SEHNR and CDR2 is FQNEAQ (reference sequence). V dropped 1 base and J dropped 5 bases, with 15 bases sitting between them. CDR3 length equals 15 residues. CDR3 bases: TGTGCCAGCAGCTTAGTTTTCGGGGGAGCAAACGAGCAGTACTTC. It codes for CASSLVFGGANEQYF.